The rows below give T cell receptor beta chains drawn from one sample of a study of blood T cell repertoires in COVID-19. Using immunoSEQ multiplex PCR, the repertoire was profiled, and TCRdb retains in-frame clones only, with some absent. The repertoire has roughly 35,000 clones, around 87% of them found once; the top ten carry less than 55%. The sample was peripheral blood. The receptors were sampled from a human donor in a cohort sampled during active COVID-19. Each CDR3 is given with its conserved first and last residue. D genes are given only for firm matches.

TRBV2	TRBJ1-1	NA	CASARVVEAFF	TGTGCCAGCGCAAGAGTTGTTGAAGCTTTCTTT
TRBV6-5	TRBJ2-1	TRBD2	CASSYELGRVDNEQFF	TGTGCCAGCAGTTACGAATTAGGGAGGGTGGACAATGAGCAGTTCTTC
TRBV6-6	TRBJ2-7	NA	CASDTGTHSYEQYF	TGTGCCAGCGATACCGGGACACACTCCTACGAGCAGTACTTC
TRBV7-2	TRBJ1-2	NA	CASSLLQGGSIGYTF	TGTGCCAGCAGCTTATTACAAGGGGGTTCAATAGGCTACACCTTC
TRBV6-6	TRBJ2-5	TRBD2	CASSFGLAGETQYF	TGTGCCAGCAGTTTTGGACTAGCGGGGGAGACCCAGTACTTC
TRBV27	TRBJ2-5	TRBD2	CASSLERGETQYF	TGTGCCAGCAGTTTAGAGCGGGGAGAGACCCAGTACTTC
TRBV9	TRBJ2-5	NA	CASSVANSDKETQYF	TGTGCCAGCAGCGTAGCCAACAGTGATAAAGAGACCCAGTACTTC
TRBV7-2	TRBJ2-1	TRBD1	CASSSYGTGNNEQFF	TGTGCCAGCAGCTCCTACGGGACAGGCAACAATGAGCAGTTCTTC
TRBV3-1/TRBV3-2	TRBJ1-4	NA	CASSQYSYEKLFF	TGTGCCAGCAGCCAATATTCCTATGAAAAACTGTTTTTT
TRBV7-9	TRBJ1-1	NA	CASSLLQRNTEAFF	TGTGCCAGCAGCTTGTTACAGAGAAACACTGAAGCTTTCTTT
TRBV19	TRBJ1-5	NA	CASSIRRGINNQPQHF	TGTGCCAGTAGTATCCGTAGGGGGATTAACAATCAGCCCCAGCATTTT
TRBV18	TRBJ2-5	NA	CASSPPGPLGETQYF	TGTGCCAGCTCACCTCCTGGTCCTCTCGGGGAGACCCAGTACTTC
TRBV29-1	TRBJ2-7	NA	CSVEQGPGVDEQYF	TGCAGCGTTGAACAAGGACCAGGGGTCGACGAGCAGTACTTC
TRBV7-7	TRBJ2-2	TRBD2	CASSLILAGGRNTGELFF	TGTGCCAGCAGCTTGATCTTGGCGGGGGGGAGAAACACCGGGGAGCTGTTTTTT
TRBV6-2/TRBV6-3	TRBJ1-2	NA	CASSPGGAYGYTF	TGTGCCAGCAGTCCCGGTGGGGCCTATGGCTACACCTTC
TRBV11-2	TRBJ1-3	NA	CASSSPSSGNTIYF	TGTGCCAGCAGCTCCCCGAGCTCTGGAAACACCATATATTTT
TRBV27	TRBJ2-1	NA	CASSFWRGGLYNEQFF	TGTGCCAGCAGTTTTTGGAGGGGGGGCTTGTACAATGAGCAGTTCTTC